This note documents a single T cell receptor (beta chain) sequence. Trimming removed 4 bases from V and 5 bases from J, with 15 bases in between. This CDR3 is built from 14 residues. Germline CDR1 and CDR2: SGHDT and YYEEEE. The sample comes from a study of low-dose radiotherapy and immunotherapy resistance in tumors. Study details: Aspirin 300 mg was given orally each day for four cycles from cycle 1 day 1.

The time point: after trial treatment. Noted treatment: LDRT plus nivolumab, ipilimumab, low-dose cyclophosphamide and aspirin (RACIN trial). Ipilimumab, nivolumab, aspirin, low-dose cyclophosphamide and low-dose radiotherapy were administered to donors. Eligibility was restricted to patients presenting with advanced solid tumors that lacked tumor-infiltrating lymphocytes. PCR amplification of the TCRs was performed with Phusion for 15 to 25 PCR cycles, and it relied on a constant-region primer together with a V-primer adapter. mRNA isolates were amplified via in vitro transcription. TCRdb used MiXCR to reprocess the reads, holding one entry per CDR3 protein. The sample lists 40,000 to 65,000 distinct CDR3 sequences, roughly 31% seen once, with approximately 7.6% in the top ten.

This specimen was PBMCs, taken after low-dose radiotherapy plus immunotherapy. This clonotype originated in a male donor with rectosigmoid adenocarcinoma. V and J are TRBV5-6 and TRBJ2-5; a weak D match, TRBD2 (5 bases). The DNA of the CDR3 is TGTGCCAGCAGCAAAGGGAGAGTGGGCGAGACCCAGTACTTC. It encodes CASSKGRVGETQYF. Full variable domain (missing parts from reference TRBV5-6 and TRBJ2-5): DAGVTQSPTHLIKTRGQQVTLRCSPKSGHDTVSWYQQALGQGPQFIFQYYEEEERQRGNFPDRFSGHQFPNYSSELNVNALLLGDSALYLCASSKGRVGETQYFGPGTRLLVL.